Each of the 18 T cell receptor beta chains below was sequenced from the same sample in a study of OX40 agonist ivuxolimab in advanced cancers. Assay used: immunoSEQ multiplex PCR; TCRdb lists only in-frame clones, some missing. The sample lists 65,000 to 80,000 clones; 84% were seen once. Sequences were derived from CD4+ or CD8+ T cells sorted from blood, sampled in a trial of the OX40 agonist ivuxolimab. The receptors here all came from an adult with an advanced solid tumor such as melanoma, head and neck, liver or kidney cancer.

This chain links TRBV6-5 with TRBJ2-2; a possible D gene is TRBD2 (5 bases). The CDR3 totals 15 residues. Trimming removed 8 bases from V and 4 bases from J, with 17 bases in between. Germline CDR1 is MNHEY and CDR2 is SVGAGI. The CDR3 region has the DNA TGTGCCAGCGGACCGAGGGCGATAGGCACCGGGGAGCTGTTTTTT. Translated: CASGPRAIGTGELFF.

The chain combines TRBV4-1 with TRBJ2-3, with 9 bases lining up with TRBD1. The CDR3 contains 16 residues. The J segment lost 5 bases and the V segment lost 3 bases, leaving 9 bases of the junction unmatched. Germline V gives CDR1 MGHRA, CDR2 YSYEKL. The CDR3 DNA reads TGCGCCAGCAGCCAGGGCCGGGTGACAGGGGGAGATACGCAGTATTTT. This translates into CASSQGRVTGGDTQYF.

This rearrangement joins TRBV7-9 to TRBJ1-4; TRBD1 might be the D (5 bases). The germline V gene has CDR1 SEHNR and CDR2 FQNEAQ (reference sequence). CDR3 length equals 14 residues. V gave up 1 base and J gave up 4 bases, with 7 bases separating them. CDR3 loop: CASSLGQFNEKLFF. CDR3 DNA sequence: TGTGCCAGCAGCTTAGGACAGTTTAATGAAAAACTGTTTTTT.

The chain employs TRBV11-2 and TRBJ2-2; the D gene is possibly TRBD1 (5 bases). CDR3 length: 15 residues. Trimming left V 5 bases short and J 6 bases short, with 16 bases between. The V gene's germline CDR1 is SGHAT and CDR2 FQNNGV. The CDR3 loop reads CASSPEGVRSGELFF. Written as DNA, the CDR3 is TGTGCCAGCAGCCCAGAAGGGGTTAGGTCCGGGGAGCTGTTTTTT.

V gene TRBV9 combines with J gene TRBJ2-1; D may be TRBD2 (6 bases). Germline V gives CDR1 SGDLS, CDR2 YYNGEE. The CDR3 has 13 residues. Trimming stripped 7 bases from V and 1 base from J, with 9 bases between. The CDR3, as DNA: TGTGCCAGCGGGGAGGCGTCCTACAATGAGCAGTTCTTC. It yields the protein CASGEASYNEQFF.

The chain couples TRBV6-5 to TRBJ2-3; D possibly corresponds to TRBD2 (5 bases). Germline V gives CDR1 MNHEY, CDR2 SVGAGI. The germline V and J ends were trimmed by 6 bases and 0 bases, with 10 bases remaining between them. The CDR3 contains 14 residues. The CDR3 DNA reads TGTGCCAGCAGCCGCGGACTGAGCACAGATACGCAGTATTTT. It encodes CASSRGLSTDTQYF.

The chain is built from TRBV9 and TRBJ2-7; 14 bases line up with TRBD2. The germline gives CDR1 SGDLS, CDR2 YYNGEE. Unmatched junction bases numbered 8, after V lost 1 base and J lost 8 bases. The CDR3 runs to 16 residues. CDR3 sequence reads: CASSVTGTSGSHQQYF. Here the CDR3 DNA reads TGTGCCAGCAGCGTAACTGGGACTAGCGGGAGTCATCAGCAGTACTTC. The entire variable domain, with the rest obtained from reference TRBV9 and TRBJ2-7, is as follows: DSGVTQTPKHLITATGQRVTLRCSPRSGDLSVYWYQQSLDQGLQFLIQYYNGEERAKGNILERFSAQQFPDLHSELNLSSLELGDSALYFCASSVTGTSGSHQQYFGPGTRLTVT.

The rearrangement links TRBV4-2 to TRBJ2-4; 9 nucleotides match TRBD2. The CDR3 extends over 16 amino acids. The trim removed 0 bases at V and 5 bases at J, leaving 5 bases unmatched. Per germline, CDR1 LGHNA and CDR2 YNFKEQ. CDR3 DNA: TGTGCCAGCAGCCAAGATTGGCGGGGGGGCCAAAACATTCAGTACTTC. This gives the protein CASSQDWRGGQNIQYF.

The rearrangement uses TRBV28 and TRBJ2-1, with a tentative D call TRBD2 (6 bases). Germline V lookup: CDR1 MDHEN, CDR2 SYDVKM. The length of the CDR3 is 15 residues. V lost 7 bases and J lost 0, with 13 bases in between. For the CDR3, the DNA is TGTGCCAGCAAGCGGGCAGGAAGCTCCTACAATGAGCAGTTCTTC. The encoded protein is CASKRAGSSYNEQFF.

This chain links TRBV6-1 with TRBJ1-2; perhaps TRBD1 as D (6 bases). Germline lookup yields CDR1 MNHNS and CDR2 SASEGT. This CDR3 has 12 amino acids. V dropped 5 bases and J dropped 5 bases, with 9 bases sitting between them. The chain's CDR3 is CASSPQGYGYTF. CDR3 coding DNA: TGTGCCAGCAGTCCACAGGGTTATGGCTACACCTTC.

The chain joins TRBV18 to TRBJ1-2; the D is unclear. The CDR3 loop spans 13 amino acids. Germline V gives CDR1 KGHSH, CDR2 LQKENI. Trimming stripped 2 bases from V and 4 bases from J, with 8 bases between. CDR3: CASSPSLSYGYTF. DNA of the CDR3: TGTGCCAGCTCACCAAGTCTTTCCTATGGCTACACCTTC.

This clone appeared a few times. The chain recombines TRBV4-2 with TRBJ1-1; D is ambiguous. The length of the CDR3 is 11 residues. CDR1 is LGHNA, CDR2 YNFKEQ, per germline. Trimming left V 1 base short and J 11 bases short, with 8 bases between. CDR3 DNA: TGTGCCAGCAGCCAAGCCCACGCGGCTTTCTTT. This encodes CASSQAHAAFF.

The chain joins TRBV7-6 to TRBJ2-2, with 7 bases aligning to TRBD2. The CDR3 consists of 19 residues. The germline V gene encodes CDR1 SGHVS and CDR2 FNYEAQ. The junction had 19 bases not matched to a gene; V was cut back by 2 bases and J by 7 bases. CDR3: CASSLRPAGDRILGGELFF. The CDR3 DNA follows: TGTGCCAGCAGCTTACGGCCTGCGGGAGACCGCATCCTGGGCGGGGAGCTGTTTTTT.

The chain is built from TRBV18 and TRBJ1-3; D is uncertain. The CDR3 length is 14 residues. Germline V gives CDR1 KGHSH, CDR2 LQKENI. Trimming left V 2 bases short and J 3 bases short, with 8 bases between. CDR3 amino acids: CASSPFEVGNTIYF. CDR3 sequence (DNA): TGTGCCAGCTCACCATTTGAGGTTGGAAACACCATATATTTT.

This clone appeared a few times. The J gene is TRBJ2-3, the V gene TRBV11-2; D not resolved. Germline V gene lookup returns CDR1 SGHAT and CDR2 FQNNGV. The V end was cut by 1 base, the J end by 0 bases, with 8 bases between. The CDR3 sequence is 15 residues long. As DNA, the CDR3 is TGTGCCAGCAGCTTAGGATTAGGGAGCACAGATACGCAGTATTTT. Amino acid sequence: CASSLGLGSTDTQYF.

The chain links TRBV7-3 to TRBJ1-2, with a possible D match to TRBD1 (6 bases). This CDR3 region has 13 residues. V was trimmed by 0 bases and J by 7 bases, leaving 9 bases between them. CDR1 SGHTA and CDR2 FQGTGA come from the germline V gene. The CDR3 DNA sequence: TGTGCCAGCAGCTTAACGTTGGGGGCTGGCTACACCTTC. It encodes CASSLTLGAGYTF.

CDR3 sequence: CASSSHRDNIQYF. The CDR3 DNA sequence: TGCGCCAGCAGCTCACACAGGGATAACATTCAGTACTTC. This sequence joins TRBV5-1 and TRBJ2-4, with D possibly TRBD1 on 6 matching bases. Trimming removed 3 bases from V and 7 bases from J, with 11 bases in between. Germline CDR1 reads SGHRS; CDR2 reads YFSETQ. The CDR3 covers 13 residues.

V is TRBV7-6 and J is TRBJ1-1; unclear D gene. This CDR3 comprises 15 residues. Germline V gives CDR1 SGHVS, CDR2 FNYEAQ. Between the trimmed V and J ends, which lost 1 base and 2 bases, there was a span of 11 bases. This chain's CDR3 is CASSLDEARNTEAFF. The CDR3 DNA follows: TGTGCCAGCAGCTTAGATGAGGCACGAAACACTGAAGCTTTCTTT.